The 12 T cell receptor beta chains below come from one sample, sequenced in a study of T-cell memory formation after mild COVID-19. MiXCR was run by TCRdb on the 5' RACE reads, yielding one entry per CDR3 protein. This table holds 300,000 to 400,000 distinct CDR3 sequences, roughly 15% found once. Material for sequencing was PBMCs or a T cell subset sorted from them (not recorded which). These receptors all stem from a man aged 18 to 29 who had mild COVID-19 (a few samples of this study predate the infection). Cell type and time point are not known.

The chain employs TRBV7-6 and TRBJ2-7; 8 positions match TRBD1. Per germline, CDR1 SGHVS and CDR2 FNYEAQ. V shed 5 bases, J shed 2 bases, and the junction held 8 bases outside the gene matches. The CDR3 runs to 15 residues. The CDR3 protein is CASSRNRDRPYEQYF. The CDR3 nucleotides are TGTGCCAGCAGCCGTAATAGGGACAGGCCCTACGAGCAGTACTTC.

The J gene is TRBJ2-7, the V gene TRBV11-3; 15 bases are a match to TRBD2. Germline V gene lookup returns CDR1 SGHNT and CDR2 YENEEA. CDR3 length: 15 residues. J was trimmed by 5 bases and V by 5 bases; bases with no gene match: 4. The DNA for the CDR3 is TGTGCCAGCAGCCCTGGGACTAGCGGGGGGAACGAGCAGTACTTC. It specifies CASSPGTSGGNEQYF.

This chain uses TRBV7-3 with TRBJ2-5; D is perhaps TRBD2 (6 bases). The CDR3 runs 15 residues. The ends were cut back, 1 base at V and 4 bases at J, with 13 bases in the middle. Per the germline V gene, CDR1 is SGHTA and CDR2 is FQGTGA. CDR3 region: CASSLSRGSIETQYF. CDR3 nucleotide sequence: TGTGCCAGCAGCTTAAGCCGGGGGTCAATAGAGACCCAGTACTTC.

The chain carries TRBV5-5 and TRBJ2-2; no firm D call. Germline loops: CDR1 SGHKS, CDR2 YYEKEE (reference sequence). CDR3 length: 14 amino acids. V gave up 6 bases and J gave up 1 base, with 10 bases separating them. The CDR3 coding sequence is TGTGCCAGCACGGTGATGGTGAACACCGGGGAGCTGTTTTTT. Protein sequence: CASTVMVNTGELFF.

In its sample, this clonotype was seen a few times. The rearrangement joins TRBV5-6 to TRBJ2-7, with a weak D call TRBD2 (5 bases). Germline V gene sequence: CDR1 SGHDT, CDR2 YYEEEE. Trimming cost V 7 bases and J 7 bases, with 18 bases left between them. The CDR3 has 13 amino acids. The CDR3 reads CASGIGISGEQYV. CDR3 nucleotide sequence: TGTGCCAGCGGCATCGGGATCTCGGGTGAGCAGTACGTC.

This clonotype was seen more than once but under ten times. V is TRBV2 and J is TRBJ1-5; tentative D call: TRBD1 (5 bases). Germline V gives CDR1 SNHLY, CDR2 FYNNEI. The length of the CDR3 is 14 residues. Trimming stripped 7 bases from V and 6 bases from J, with 16 bases between. CDR3 sequence (DNA): TGTGCCAGCACCCAAGGTGGGGCGGCTCAGCCCCAGCATTTT. It encodes CASTQGGAAQPQHF.

In this sample, this clonotype turned up many times. V and J are TRBV3-1 and TRBJ1-6, with a tentative D call TRBD1 (5 bases). V was trimmed by 0 bases and J by 6 bases, leaving 12 bases between them. The germline CDR1 and CDR2 sequences are LGHDT and YNNKEL (reference sequence). This CDR3 has 16 amino acids. CDR3 loop: CASSQDRAFRNSPLHF. The CDR3 region has the DNA TGTGCCAGCAGCCAAGACAGGGCTTTCCGTAATTCACCCCTCCACTTT.

The V and J genes are TRBV7-6 and TRBJ2-7; no firm D call. V was cut by 5 bases and J by 3 bases, with 8 bases left in between. The length of the CDR3 is 12 residues. Germline V gene sequence: CDR1 SGHVS, CDR2 FNYEAQ. The CDR3 sequence is CASSQAFYEQYF. The CDR3 DNA sequence: TGTGCCAGCAGCCAAGCTTTCTACGAGCAGTACTTC.

The chain combines TRBV24-1 with TRBJ2-4, with D uncertain. Germline V gene data show CDR1 as KGHDR and CDR2 as SFDVKD. V lost 2 bases to trimming and J lost 15 bases, with 13 bases between them. There are 12 residues in the CDR3. DNA of the CDR3: TGTGCCACCAGTGATTATCGGCAACATTGGTACTTC. Its protein product is CATSDYRQHWYF.

This rearrangement joins TRBV6-5 to TRBJ1-6; no definite D call. V shed 0 bases and J shed 7 bases, with 13 bases lying between them. CDR1 and CDR2 (germline): MNHEY, SVGAGI. The CDR3 contains 16 residues. CDR3 protein: CASSYSGRKQNSPLHF. In DNA, the CDR3 is TGTGCCAGCAGTTACTCGGGTCGTAAGCAGAATTCACCCCTCCACTTT.

At least ten counts were recorded for this clonotype. This sequence joins TRBV6-2 or TRBV6-3 and TRBJ2-5, with TRBD1 identical over 7 bases. V lost 1 base, J lost 2 bases, and 10 bases stayed unmatched. CDR3 size: 17 residues. Germline values: CDR1 MNHEY, CDR2 SVGEGT. CDR3 in DNA: TGTGCCAGCAGTTACTTCCCCTGGGACAGCTATCAAGAGACCCAGTACTTC. Protein product: CASSYFPWDSYQETQYF.

This chain links TRBV6-2 or TRBV6-3 with TRBJ1-5; D unclear. The germline V gene has CDR1 MNHEY and CDR2 SVGEGT. Deletions cut 2 bases from V and 0 bases from J, with 8 bases between. This CDR3 is built from 15 residues. The CDR3 nucleotides read TGTGCCAGCAGTTACGAGGGAAATAGCAATCAGCCCCAGCATTTT. Amino acid sequence: CASSYEGNSNQPQHF.